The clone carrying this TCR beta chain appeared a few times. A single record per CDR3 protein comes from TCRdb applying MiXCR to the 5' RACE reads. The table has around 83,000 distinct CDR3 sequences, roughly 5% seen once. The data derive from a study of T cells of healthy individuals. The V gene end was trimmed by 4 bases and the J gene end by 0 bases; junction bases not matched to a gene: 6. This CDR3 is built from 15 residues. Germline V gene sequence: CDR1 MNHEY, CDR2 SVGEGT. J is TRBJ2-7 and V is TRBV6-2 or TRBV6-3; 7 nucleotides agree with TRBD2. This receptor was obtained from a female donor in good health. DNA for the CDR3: TGTGCCAGCAGTTTCAGCGGGATTCTCTCCTACGAGCAGTACTTC. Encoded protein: CASSFSGILSYEQYF.